This TCR beta chain appears in the sequencing data of a study of Tregs in tolerant kidney transplant recipients. Findings of the study overall: For some patients, primers changed over time, blocking nucleotide-level comparison.

The CDR3 is made up of 15 amino acids. Germline lookup yields CDR1 LGHNA and CDR2 YNFKEQ. Sequenced by immunoSEQ multiplex PCR; TCRdb stores in-frame clones only, minus some. Recorded here are approximately 2,600 clones; the top ten clones represent 40% to 50%. Related graft donors supplied nonmyeloablative bone marrow transplants, and mixed chimerism was transient. Unstimulated regulatory T cells (CD4+CD25+CD127-), CD4+CD25- non-regulatory cells, CD4 and CD8 cells were FACS-sorted from thawed PBMCs. Of note for this clone: Its antigen is unidentified. A read error may account for a junction end that differs from germline. Coverage ceases 3 residues before the CDR3 finishes, and the germline J gene fills in the end.

V is TRBV4-2 and J is TRBJ2-1; the match to TRBD2 covers 12 bases. The TCR sequence derives from a human patient who received a combined kidney and bone marrow transplant. Certain T cells may be donor cells from the graft. The sample was CD8+ T cells from blood (PBMCs), taken 6 months after the transplant. The covered CDR3 bases are TGCGCCAGCAGCCATCTAGCGGGAGGGAATAATGAG. Encoded protein: CASSHLAGGNNE. The full-length CDR3 reads as CASSHLAGGNNEQFF.